This note documents a single TCR beta chain sequence. The data originate from a study of sequential checkpoint blockade in melanoma. The CDR3 sequence is 15 residues long. Trimming took 4 bases from V and 5 from J; bases not matched to a gene: 5. The V gene's germline CDR1 is SEHNR and CDR2 FQNEAQ (reference sequence). Specified treatment: randomized to nivolumab then ipilimumab (arm A) or the reverse (arm B). None of the patients previously received DNA-damaging chemotherapy. Live CD3+CD8+ CD19− CD56− cells were sorted from PBMCs. TCRdb's table, derived via immunoSEQ multiplex PCR, lists solely in-frame clones and lacks some. The sample includes 10,000 to 15,000 clones, less than 75% of them seen just once.

The sequence derives from a human donor with melanoma. Sequencing used CD8+ T cells sorted from blood (inferred from file names), obtained from a patient given nivolumab and ipilimumab in sequence. V usage is TRBV7-9 and J usage is TRBJ2-2; 9 nucleotides match TRBD1. CDR3 protein: CASSSYGTGTGELFF. The CDR3 DNA reads as TGTGCCAGCAGCTCATACGGGACAGGGACCGGGGAGCTGTTTTTT.